This T cell receptor (beta chain) stems from a study of control samples from healthy donors and cancer patients. Sequenced by immunoSEQ multiplex PCR; TCRdb stores in-frame clones only, minus some. The sample records about 160,000 clones, about 93% being singletons. The sequence was collected from a woman aged 60-75 years in good health. The sample taken for sequencing was blood.

For the CDR3, the DNA is TGCGCCAGCAGCCAAGGATCAGGGTACGAGCAGTACTTC. This codes for CASSQGSGYEQYF. J is TRBJ2-7 and V is TRBV4-3, with D possibly being TRBD1 (5 bases). The CDR3 totals 13 residues. From germline, CDR1 is LGHNA and CDR2 YSLEER. Trimming pared 1 base from V and 4 bases from J, leaving 8 bases between.